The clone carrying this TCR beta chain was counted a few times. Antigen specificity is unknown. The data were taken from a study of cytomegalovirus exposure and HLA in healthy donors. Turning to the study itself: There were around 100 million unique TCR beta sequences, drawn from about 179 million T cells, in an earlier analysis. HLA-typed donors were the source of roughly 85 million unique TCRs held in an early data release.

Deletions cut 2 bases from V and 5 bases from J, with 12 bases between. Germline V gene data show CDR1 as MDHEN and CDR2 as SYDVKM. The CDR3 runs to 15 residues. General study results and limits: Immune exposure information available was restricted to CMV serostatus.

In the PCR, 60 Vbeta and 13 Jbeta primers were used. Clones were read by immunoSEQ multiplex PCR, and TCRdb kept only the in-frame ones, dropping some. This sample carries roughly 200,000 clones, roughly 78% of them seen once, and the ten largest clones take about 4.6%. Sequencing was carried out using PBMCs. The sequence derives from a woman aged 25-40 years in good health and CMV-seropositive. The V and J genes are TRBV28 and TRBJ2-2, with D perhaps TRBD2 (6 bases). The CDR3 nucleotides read TGTGCCAGCAGTTTAAACGGGGGAGGAACCGGGGAGCTGTTTTTT. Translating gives CASSLNGGGTGELFF.